This record concerns one T cell receptor (beta chain) sequence. The PCR made use of 60 Vbeta and 13 Jbeta primers. Libraries were prepared by immunoSEQ multiplex PCR; TCRdb keeps only in-frame clonotypes and omits some of them. The sample table sets out about 140,000 clones. The data originate from a study of cytomegalovirus exposure and HLA in healthy donors. The CDR3 has 16 residues. CDR1 and CDR2 from the germline V gene are MDHEN and SYDVKM. The V segment lost 4 bases and the J segment 4 bases; nucleotides outside the gene matches: 9. The sequenced sample was PBMCs. J is TRBJ2-1 and V is TRBV28; 8 bases are a match to TRBD2. This clonotype was obtained from a man aged 40-49 years in good health and CMV-seronegative. The CDR3 DNA is TGTGCCAGCAGTTCCTCTAGCGCGGGGGGATACAATGAGCAGTTCTTC. Its protein is CASSSSSAGGYNEQFF.